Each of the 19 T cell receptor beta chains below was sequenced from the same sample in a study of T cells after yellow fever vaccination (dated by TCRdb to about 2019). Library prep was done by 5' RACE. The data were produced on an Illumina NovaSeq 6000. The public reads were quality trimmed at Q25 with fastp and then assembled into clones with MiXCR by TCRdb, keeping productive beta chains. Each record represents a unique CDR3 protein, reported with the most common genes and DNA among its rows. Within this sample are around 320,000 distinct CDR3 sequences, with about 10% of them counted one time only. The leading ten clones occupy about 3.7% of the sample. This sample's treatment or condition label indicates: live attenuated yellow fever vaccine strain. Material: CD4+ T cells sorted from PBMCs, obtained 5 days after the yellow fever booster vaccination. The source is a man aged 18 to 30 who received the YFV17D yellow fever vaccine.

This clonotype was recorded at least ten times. In DNA form, the CDR3 reads TGTGCCAGCAGCATAAACGTAGGACAGCAAGAGACCCAGTACTTC. This codes for CASSINVGQQETQYF. The J gene is TRBJ2-5, the V gene TRBV7-3, with D possibly TRBD1 on 6 matching bases. CDR1 is SGHTA and CDR2 is FQGTGA in the germline V gene. The CDR3 runs to 15 residues. V was pared by 5 bases and J by 2 bases, with 15 bases between.

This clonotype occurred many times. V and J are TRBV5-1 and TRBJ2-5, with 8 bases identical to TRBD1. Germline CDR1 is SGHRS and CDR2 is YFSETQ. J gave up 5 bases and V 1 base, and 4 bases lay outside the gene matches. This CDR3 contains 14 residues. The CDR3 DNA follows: TGCGCCAGCAGCTTGTGGGACAGGCCGGAGACCCAGTACTTC. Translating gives CASSLWDRPETQYF.

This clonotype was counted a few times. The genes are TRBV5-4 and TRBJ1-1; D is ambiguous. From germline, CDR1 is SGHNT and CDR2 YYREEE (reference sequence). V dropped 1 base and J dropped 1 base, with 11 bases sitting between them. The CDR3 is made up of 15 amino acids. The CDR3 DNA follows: TGTGCCAGCAGCTTGCCCGGAAGAGGGAACACTGAAGCTTTCTTT. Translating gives CASSLPGRGNTEAFF.

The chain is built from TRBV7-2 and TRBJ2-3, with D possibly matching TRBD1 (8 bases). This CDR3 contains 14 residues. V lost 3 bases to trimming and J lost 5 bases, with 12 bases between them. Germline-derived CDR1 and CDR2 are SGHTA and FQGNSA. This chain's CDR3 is CASSFTGGVDTQYF. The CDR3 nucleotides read TGTGCCAGCAGCTTTACAGGGGGGGTAGATACGCAGTATTTT.

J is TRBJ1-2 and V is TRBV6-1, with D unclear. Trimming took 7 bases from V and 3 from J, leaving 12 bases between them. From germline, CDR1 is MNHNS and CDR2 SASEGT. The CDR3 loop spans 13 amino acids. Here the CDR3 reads CASTRSKDYGYTF. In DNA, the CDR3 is TGTGCCAGCACCAGGTCCAAGGACTATGGCTACACCTTC.

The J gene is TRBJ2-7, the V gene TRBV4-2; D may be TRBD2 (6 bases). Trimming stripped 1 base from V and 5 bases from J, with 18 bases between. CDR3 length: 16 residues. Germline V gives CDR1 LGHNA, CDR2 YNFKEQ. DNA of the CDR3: TGTGCCAGCAGCCAAGGGGCAGCGTCCGGAGGGCACGAGCAGTACTTC. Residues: CASSQGAASGGHEQYF.

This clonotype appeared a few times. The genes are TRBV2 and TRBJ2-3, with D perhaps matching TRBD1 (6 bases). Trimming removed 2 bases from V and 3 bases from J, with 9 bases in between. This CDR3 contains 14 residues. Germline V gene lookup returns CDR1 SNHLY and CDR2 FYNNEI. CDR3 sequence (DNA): TGTGCCAGCAGTGAATCAGGGGCGACAGATACGCAGTATTTT. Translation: CASSESGATDTQYF.

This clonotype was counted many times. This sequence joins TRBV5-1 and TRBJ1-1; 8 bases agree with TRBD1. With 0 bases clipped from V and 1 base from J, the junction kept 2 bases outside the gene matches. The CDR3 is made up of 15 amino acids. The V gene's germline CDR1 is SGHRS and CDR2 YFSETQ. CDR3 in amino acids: CASSLAGGANTEAFF. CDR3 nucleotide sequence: TGCGCCAGCAGCTTGGCAGGGGGCGCGAACACTGAAGCTTTCTTT.

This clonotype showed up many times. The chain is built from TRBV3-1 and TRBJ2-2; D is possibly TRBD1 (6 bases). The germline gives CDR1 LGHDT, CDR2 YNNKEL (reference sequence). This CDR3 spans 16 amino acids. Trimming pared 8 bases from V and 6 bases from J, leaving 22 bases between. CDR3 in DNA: TGTGCCAGCGGCCGGCGAGGGGCACAGGGTGCCGGGGAGCTGTTTTTT. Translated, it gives CASGRRGAQGAGELFF.

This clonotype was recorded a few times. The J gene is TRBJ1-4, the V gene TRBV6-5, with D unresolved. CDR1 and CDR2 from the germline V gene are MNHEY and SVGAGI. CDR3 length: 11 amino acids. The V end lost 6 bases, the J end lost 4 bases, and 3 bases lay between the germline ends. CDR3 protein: CASRVNEKLFF. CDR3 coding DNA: TGTGCCAGCAGGGTTAATGAAAAACTGTTTTTT.

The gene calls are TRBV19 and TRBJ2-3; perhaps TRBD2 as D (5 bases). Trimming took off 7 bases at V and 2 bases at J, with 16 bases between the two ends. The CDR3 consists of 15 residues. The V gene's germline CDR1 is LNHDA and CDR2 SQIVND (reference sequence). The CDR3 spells CASNNREGFTDTQYF. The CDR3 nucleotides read TGTGCCAGTAATAATCGGGAAGGATTCACAGATACGCAGTATTTT.

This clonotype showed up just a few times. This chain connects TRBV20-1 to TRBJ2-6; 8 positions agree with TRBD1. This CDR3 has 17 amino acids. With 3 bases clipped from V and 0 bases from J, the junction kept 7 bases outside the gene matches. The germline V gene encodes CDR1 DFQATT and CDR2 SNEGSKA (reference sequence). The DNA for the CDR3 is TGCAGTGCTAGTACCGGGACAGGAACCTCTGGGGCCAACGTCCTGACTTTC. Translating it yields CSASTGTGTSGANVLTF.

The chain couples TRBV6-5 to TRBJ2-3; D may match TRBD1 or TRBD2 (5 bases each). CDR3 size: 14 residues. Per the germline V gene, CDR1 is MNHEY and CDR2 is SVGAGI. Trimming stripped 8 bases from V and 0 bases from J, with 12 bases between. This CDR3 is CASGDGASTDTQYF. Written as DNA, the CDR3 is TGTGCCAGCGGCGACGGGGCTAGCACAGATACGCAGTATTTT.

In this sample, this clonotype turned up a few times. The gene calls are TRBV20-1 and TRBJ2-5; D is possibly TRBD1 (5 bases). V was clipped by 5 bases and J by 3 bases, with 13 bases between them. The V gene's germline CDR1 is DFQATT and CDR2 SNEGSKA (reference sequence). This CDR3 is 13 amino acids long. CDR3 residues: CSARQPGEETQYF. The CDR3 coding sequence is TGCAGTGCTCGACAGCCCGGAGAAGAGACCCAGTACTTC.

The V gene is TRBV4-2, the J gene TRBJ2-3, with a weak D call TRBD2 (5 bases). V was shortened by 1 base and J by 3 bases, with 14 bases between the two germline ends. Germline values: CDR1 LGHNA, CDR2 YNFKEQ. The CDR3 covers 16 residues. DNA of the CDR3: TGTGCCAGCAGCCAAGTAGGCTCCCGGGGAACAGATACGCAGTATTTT. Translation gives CASSQVGSRGTDTQYF.

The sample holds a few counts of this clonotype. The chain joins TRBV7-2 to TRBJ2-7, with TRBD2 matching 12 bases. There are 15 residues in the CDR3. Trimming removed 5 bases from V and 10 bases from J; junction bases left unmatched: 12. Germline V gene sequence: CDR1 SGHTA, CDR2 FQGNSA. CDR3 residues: CASSPLPGLAGLQYF. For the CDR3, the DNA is TGTGCCAGCAGCCCCCTCCCGGGACTAGCGGGTCTTCAGTACTTC.

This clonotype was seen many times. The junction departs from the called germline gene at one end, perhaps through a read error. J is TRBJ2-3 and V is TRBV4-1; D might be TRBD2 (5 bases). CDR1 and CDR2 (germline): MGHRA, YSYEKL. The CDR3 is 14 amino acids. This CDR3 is CASRRSDGTDTQYF. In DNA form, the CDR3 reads TGCGCCAGCAGACGTAGCGATGGCACGGATACGCAGTATTTT.

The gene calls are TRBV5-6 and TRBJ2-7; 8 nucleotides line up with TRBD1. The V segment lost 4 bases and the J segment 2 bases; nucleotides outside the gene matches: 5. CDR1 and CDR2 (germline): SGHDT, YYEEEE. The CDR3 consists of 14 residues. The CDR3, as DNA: TGTGCCAGCAGCCGCGCGACAGGGGCCTACGAGCAGTACTTC. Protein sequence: CASSRATGAYEQYF.

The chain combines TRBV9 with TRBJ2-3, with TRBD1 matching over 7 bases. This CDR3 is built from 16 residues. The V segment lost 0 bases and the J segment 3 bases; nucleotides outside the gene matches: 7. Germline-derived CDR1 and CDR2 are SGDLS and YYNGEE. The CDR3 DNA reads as TGTGCCAGCAGCGTAGCTTTGGGACAGAGGACAGATACGCAGTATTTT. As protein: CASSVALGQRTDTQYF. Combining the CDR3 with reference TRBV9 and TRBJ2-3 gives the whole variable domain DSGVTQTPKHLITATGQRVTLRCSPRSGDLSVYWYQQSLDQGLQFLIQYYNGEERAKGNILERFSAQQFPDLHSELNLSSLELGDSALYFCASSVALGQRTDTQYFGPGTRLTVL.